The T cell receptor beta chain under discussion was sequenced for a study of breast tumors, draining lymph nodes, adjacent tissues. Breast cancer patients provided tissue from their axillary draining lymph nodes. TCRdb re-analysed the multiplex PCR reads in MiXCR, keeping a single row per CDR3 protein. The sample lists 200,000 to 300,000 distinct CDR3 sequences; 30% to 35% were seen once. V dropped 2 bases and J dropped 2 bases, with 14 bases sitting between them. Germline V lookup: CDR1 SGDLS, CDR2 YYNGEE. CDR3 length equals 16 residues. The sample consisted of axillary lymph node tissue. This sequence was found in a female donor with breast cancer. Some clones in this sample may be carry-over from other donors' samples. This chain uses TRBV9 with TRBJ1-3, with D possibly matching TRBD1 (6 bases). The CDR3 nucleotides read TGTGCCAGCAGCGTCATCGTGGGGGGCGCTGGAAACACCATATATTTT. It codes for CASSVIVGGAGNTIYF.